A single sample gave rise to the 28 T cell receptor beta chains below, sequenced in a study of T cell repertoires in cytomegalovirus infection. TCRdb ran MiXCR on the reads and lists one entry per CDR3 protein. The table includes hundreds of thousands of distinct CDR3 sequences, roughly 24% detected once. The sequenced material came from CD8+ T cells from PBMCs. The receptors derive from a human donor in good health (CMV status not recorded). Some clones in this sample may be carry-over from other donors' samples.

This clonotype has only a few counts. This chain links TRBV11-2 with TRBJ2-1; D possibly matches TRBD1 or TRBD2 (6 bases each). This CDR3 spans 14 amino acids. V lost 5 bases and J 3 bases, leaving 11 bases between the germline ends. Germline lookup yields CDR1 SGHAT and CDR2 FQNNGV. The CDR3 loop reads CASSGGLIYNEQFF. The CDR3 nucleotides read TGTGCCAGCAGCGGGGGGCTGATCTACAATGAGCAGTTCTTC.

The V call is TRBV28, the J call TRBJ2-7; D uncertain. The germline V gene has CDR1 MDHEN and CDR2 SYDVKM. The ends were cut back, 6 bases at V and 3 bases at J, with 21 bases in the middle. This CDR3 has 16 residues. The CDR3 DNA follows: TGTGCCAGCAGCCCTCACCGGTACCAGGACCTCTACGAGCAGTACGTC. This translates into CASSPHRYQDLYEQYV.

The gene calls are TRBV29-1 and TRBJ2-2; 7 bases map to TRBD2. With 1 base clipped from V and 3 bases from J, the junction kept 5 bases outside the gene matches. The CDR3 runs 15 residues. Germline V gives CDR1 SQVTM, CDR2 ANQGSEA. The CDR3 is CSVEVGGVDTGELFF. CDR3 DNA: TGCAGCGTTGAAGTTGGGGGGGTCGACACCGGGGAGCTGTTTTTT.

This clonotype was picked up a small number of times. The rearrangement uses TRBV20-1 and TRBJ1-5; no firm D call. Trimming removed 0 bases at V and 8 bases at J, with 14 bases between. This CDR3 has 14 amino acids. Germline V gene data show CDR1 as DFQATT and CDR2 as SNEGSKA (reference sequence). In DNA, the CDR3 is TGCAGTGCTAGAGATAGACGGAGTGGGGAGCCCCAGCATTTT. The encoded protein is CSARDRRSGEPQHF.

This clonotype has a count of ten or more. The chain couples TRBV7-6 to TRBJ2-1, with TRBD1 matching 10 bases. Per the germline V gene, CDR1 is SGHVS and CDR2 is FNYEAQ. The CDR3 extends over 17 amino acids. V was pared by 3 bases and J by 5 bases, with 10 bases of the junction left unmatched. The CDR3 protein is CASSFPARGTGDNEQFF. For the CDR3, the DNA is TGTGCCAGCAGCTTCCCCGCGCGGGGGACAGGGGACAATGAGCAGTTCTTC.

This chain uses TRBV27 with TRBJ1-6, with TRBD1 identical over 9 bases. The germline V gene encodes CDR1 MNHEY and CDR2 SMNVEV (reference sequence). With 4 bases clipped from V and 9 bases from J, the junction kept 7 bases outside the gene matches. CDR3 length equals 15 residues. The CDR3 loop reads CASSSPGQGVSPLHF. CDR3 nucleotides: TGTGCCAGCAGTTCCCCGGGACAGGGAGTTTCACCCCTCCACTTT.

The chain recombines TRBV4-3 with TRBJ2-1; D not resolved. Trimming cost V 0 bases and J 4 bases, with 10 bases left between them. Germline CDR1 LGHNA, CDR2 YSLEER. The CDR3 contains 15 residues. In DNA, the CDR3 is TGCGCCAGCAGCCAAGAAACCCCCGCATACAATGAGCAGTTCTTC. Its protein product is CASSQETPAYNEQFF.

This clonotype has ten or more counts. CDR3 sequence reads: CASSFPGQGSPGGVQETQYF. Here the CDR3 DNA reads TGTGCCAGCAGCTTCCCGGGACAGGGTAGCCCCGGGGGAGTACAAGAGACCCAGTACTTC. The V gene is TRBV7-8, the J gene TRBJ2-5; 9 bases are shared with TRBD1. Germline trimming cut 3 bases from V and 2 bases from J; bases unmatched to any gene: 19. This CDR3 comprises 20 residues. Per germline, CDR1 SGHVS and CDR2 FQNEAQ.

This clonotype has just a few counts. The CDR3 loop is CASREPNTGELFF. CDR3 sequence (DNA): TGTGCCAGCCGAGAGCCTAACACCGGGGAGCTGTTTTTT. This chain joins TRBV7-8 and TRBJ2-2; the D is unclear. Trimming pared 8 bases from V and 2 bases from J, leaving 9 bases between. The CDR3 has 13 residues. Germline CDR1 SGHVS, CDR2 FQNEAQ.

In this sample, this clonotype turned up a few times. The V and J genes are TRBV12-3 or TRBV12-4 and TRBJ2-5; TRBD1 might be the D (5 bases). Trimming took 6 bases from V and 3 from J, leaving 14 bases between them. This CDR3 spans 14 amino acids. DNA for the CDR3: TGTGCCAGCAGACGACAGTTAAGGGAAGAGACCCAGTACTTC. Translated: CASRRQLREETQYF.

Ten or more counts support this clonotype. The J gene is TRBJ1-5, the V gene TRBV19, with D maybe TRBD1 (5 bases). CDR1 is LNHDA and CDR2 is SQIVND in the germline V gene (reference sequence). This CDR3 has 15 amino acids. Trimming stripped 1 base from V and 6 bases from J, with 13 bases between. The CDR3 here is CASSIGGYLGQPQHF. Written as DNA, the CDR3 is TGTGCCAGTAGTATAGGGGGCTACCTGGGTCAGCCCCAGCATTTT.

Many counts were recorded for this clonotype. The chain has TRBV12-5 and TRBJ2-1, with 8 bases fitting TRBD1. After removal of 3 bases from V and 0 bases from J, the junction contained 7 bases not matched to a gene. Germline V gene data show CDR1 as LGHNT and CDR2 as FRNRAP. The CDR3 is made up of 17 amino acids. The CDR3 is CASGFETGDPSYNEQFF. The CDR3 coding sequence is TGTGCTAGTGGTTTTGAGACAGGGGACCCCTCCTACAATGAGCAGTTCTTC.

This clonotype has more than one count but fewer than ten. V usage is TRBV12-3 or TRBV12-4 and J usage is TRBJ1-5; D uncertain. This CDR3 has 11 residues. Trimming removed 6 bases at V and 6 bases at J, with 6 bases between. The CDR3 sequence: CASSQVQPQHF. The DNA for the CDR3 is TGTGCCAGCAGCCAGGTTCAGCCCCAGCATTTT.

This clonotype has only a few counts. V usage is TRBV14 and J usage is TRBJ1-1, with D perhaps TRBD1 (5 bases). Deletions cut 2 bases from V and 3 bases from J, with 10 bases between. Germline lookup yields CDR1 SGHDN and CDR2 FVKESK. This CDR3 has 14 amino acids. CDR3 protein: CASSQFSGYTEAFF. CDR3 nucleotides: TGTGCCAGCAGCCAATTTTCAGGGTACACTGAAGCTTTCTTT.

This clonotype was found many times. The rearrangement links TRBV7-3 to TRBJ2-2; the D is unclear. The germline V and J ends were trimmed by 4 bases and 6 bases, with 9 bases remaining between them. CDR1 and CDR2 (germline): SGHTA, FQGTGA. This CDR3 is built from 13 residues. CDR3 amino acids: CASSSVLAGELFF. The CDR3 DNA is TGTGCCAGCAGCTCCGTTTTAGCCGGGGAGCTGTTTTTT.

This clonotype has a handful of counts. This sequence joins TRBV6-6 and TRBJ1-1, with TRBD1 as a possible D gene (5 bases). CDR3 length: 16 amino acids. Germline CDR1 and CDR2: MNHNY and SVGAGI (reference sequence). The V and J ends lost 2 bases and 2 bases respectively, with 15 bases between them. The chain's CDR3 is CASSYPRRGHNTEAFF. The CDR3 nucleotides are TGTGCCAGCAGTTACCCGAGAAGAGGACATAACACTGAAGCTTTCTTT.

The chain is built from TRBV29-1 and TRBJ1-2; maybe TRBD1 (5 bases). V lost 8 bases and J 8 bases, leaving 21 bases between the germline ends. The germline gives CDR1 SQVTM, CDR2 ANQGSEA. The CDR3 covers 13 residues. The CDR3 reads CSIFPDGQGGYTF. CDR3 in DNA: TGCAGCATCTTCCCTGACGGACAAGGAGGCTACACCTTC.

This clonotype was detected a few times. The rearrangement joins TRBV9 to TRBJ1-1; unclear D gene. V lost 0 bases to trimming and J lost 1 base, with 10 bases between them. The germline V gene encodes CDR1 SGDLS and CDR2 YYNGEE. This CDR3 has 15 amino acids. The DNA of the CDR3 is TGTGCCAGCAGCGTAGTGAGTGGAGGGAACACTGAAGCTTTCTTT. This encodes CASSVVSGGNTEAFF.

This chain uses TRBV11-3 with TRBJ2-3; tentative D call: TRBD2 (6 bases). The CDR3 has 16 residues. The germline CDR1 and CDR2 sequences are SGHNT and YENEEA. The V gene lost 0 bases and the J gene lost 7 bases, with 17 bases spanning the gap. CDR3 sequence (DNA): TGTGCCAGCAGCTTAGAACCGGGACGGACTACAAATACGCAGTATTTT. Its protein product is CASSLEPGRTTNTQYF.

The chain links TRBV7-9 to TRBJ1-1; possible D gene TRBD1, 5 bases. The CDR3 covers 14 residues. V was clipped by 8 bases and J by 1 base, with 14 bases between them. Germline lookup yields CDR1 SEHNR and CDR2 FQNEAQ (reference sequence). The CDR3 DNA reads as TGTGCCAGCGTGCAGGGAGGGGCGAACACTGAAGCTTTCTTT. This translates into CASVQGGANTEAFF.

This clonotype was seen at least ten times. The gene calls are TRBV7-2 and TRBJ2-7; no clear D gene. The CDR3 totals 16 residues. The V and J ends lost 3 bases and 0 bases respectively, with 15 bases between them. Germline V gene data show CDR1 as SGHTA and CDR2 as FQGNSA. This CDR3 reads CASSFLGQTFSYEQYF. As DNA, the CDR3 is TGTGCCAGCAGCTTCTTGGGTCAGACCTTCTCCTACGAGCAGTACTTC.

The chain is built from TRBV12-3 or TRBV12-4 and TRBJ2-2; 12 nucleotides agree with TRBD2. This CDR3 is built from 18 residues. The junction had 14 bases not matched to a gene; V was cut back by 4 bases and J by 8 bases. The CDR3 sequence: CASSSASWTSGEVGELFF. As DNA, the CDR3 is TGTGCCAGCAGTTCAGCGAGTTGGACTAGCGGGGAAGTTGGGGAGCTGTTTTTT.

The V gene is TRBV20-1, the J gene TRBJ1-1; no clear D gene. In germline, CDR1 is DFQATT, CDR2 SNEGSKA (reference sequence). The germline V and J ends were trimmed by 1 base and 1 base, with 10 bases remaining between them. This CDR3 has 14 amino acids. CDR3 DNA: TGCAGTGCTAGAGTCCCAACTGGGAACACTGAAGCTTTCTTT. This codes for CSARVPTGNTEAFF.

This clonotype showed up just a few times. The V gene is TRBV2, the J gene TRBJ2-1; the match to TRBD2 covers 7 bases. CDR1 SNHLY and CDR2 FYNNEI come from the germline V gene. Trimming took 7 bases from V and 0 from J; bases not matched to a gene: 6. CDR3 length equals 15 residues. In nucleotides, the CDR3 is TGTGCCAGCAATCTTCGGGGGGACTCCTACAATGAGCAGTTCTTC. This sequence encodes CASNLRGDSYNEQFF. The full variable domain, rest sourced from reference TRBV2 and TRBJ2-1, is EPEVTQTPSHQVTQMGQEVILRCVPISNHLYFYWYRQILGQKVEFLVSFYNNEISEKSEIFDDQFSVERPDGSNFTLKIRSTKLEDSAMYFCASNLRGDSYNEQFFGPGTRLTVL.

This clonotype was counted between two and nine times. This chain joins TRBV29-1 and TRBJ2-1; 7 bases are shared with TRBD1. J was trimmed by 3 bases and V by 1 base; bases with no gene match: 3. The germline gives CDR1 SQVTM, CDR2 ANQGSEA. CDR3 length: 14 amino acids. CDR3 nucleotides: TGCAGCGTTGAAGGAACAGGGGTCTACAATGAGCAGTTCTTC. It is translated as CSVEGTGVYNEQFF.

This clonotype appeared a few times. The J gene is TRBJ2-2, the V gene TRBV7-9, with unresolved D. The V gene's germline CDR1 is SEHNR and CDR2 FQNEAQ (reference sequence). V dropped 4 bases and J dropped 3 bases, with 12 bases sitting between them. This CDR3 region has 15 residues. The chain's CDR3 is CASSSTRADTGELFF. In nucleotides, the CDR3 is TGTGCCAGCAGCTCTACCCGGGCCGACACCGGGGAGCTGTTTTTT.

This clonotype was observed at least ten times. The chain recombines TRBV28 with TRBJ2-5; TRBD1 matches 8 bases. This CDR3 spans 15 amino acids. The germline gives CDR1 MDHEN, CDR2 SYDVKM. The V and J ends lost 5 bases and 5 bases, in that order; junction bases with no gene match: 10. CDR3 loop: CASSPKDRVWETQYF. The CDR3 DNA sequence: TGTGCCAGCAGTCCCAAGGACAGGGTGTGGGAGACCCAGTACTTC.

The CDR3 region is CASSPVGDINQPQHF. DNA of the CDR3: TGTGCCAGCAGCCCGGTGGGGGACATAAATCAGCCCCAGCATTTT. The chain has TRBV9 and TRBJ1-5; maybe TRBD1 (6 bases). CDR1 and CDR2 (germline): SGDLS, YYNGEE. Between the trimmed V and J ends, which lost 4 bases and 4 bases, there was a span of 15 bases. This CDR3 has 15 amino acids.